These 21 T cell receptor beta chains share one sample of origin, sequenced in a study of blood T cell repertoires in COVID-19. Repertoires were generated with immunoSEQ multiplex PCR, while TCRdb's copy carries only in-frame clones and drops some. The sample gives fewer than 300,000 clones, 70% to 90% of which show up once; roughly 6.3% is in the top ten. Sequenced material: peripheral blood. The receptors come from a woman aged 50 to 60 with COVID-19, enrolled during active disease.

CDR3 DNA: TGTGCCAGCAGCTTGGGGGGGCCCACAGATAGCGAGCAGTACTTC. This encodes CASSLGGPTDSEQYF. V and J are TRBV5-6 and TRBJ2-7; TRBD1 might be the D (6 bases). The CDR3 loop spans 15 amino acids. V was trimmed by 0 bases and J by 6 bases, leaving 16 bases between them. From germline, CDR1 is SGHDT and CDR2 YYEEEE.

This chain joins TRBV6-6 and TRBJ2-2; perhaps TRBD2 as D (6 bases). The CDR3 has 14 amino acids. Germline V gene lookup returns CDR1 MNHNY and CDR2 SVGAGI (reference sequence). V lost 0 bases, J lost 6 bases, and 8 bases lay in between. The CDR3 here is CASSYSREAGELFF. CDR3 sequence (DNA): TGTGCCAGCAGTTACTCGAGGGAGGCCGGGGAGCTGTTTTTT.

For the CDR3, the DNA is TGCGCCAGCAGCTTGGCGGTAGCGGGAGGCCGTAAATACACAGATACGCAGTATTTT. The encoded protein is CASSLAVAGGRKYTDTQYF. This sequence joins TRBV5-1 and TRBJ2-3, with 10 positions matching TRBD2. This CDR3 contains 19 residues. The germline gives CDR1 SGHRS, CDR2 YFSETQ. Losses at the gene ends were 0 bases for V and 2 bases for J; bases not matched to a gene: 12. Full variable domain (missing parts from reference TRBV5-1 and TRBJ2-3): KAGVTQTPRYLIKTRGQQVTLSCSPISGHRSVSWYQQTPGQGLQFLFEYFSETQRNKGNFPGRFSGRQFSNSRSEMNVSTLELGDSALYLCASSLAVAGGRKYTDTQYFGPGTRLTVL.

This clone was counted once. The chain couples TRBV28 to TRBJ1-3; unclear D gene. The CDR3 is made up of 16 amino acids. The germline gives CDR1 MDHEN, CDR2 SYDVKM. Between the trimmed V and J ends, which lost 1 base and 3 bases, there was a span of 13 bases. DNA for the CDR3: TGTGCCAGCAGTTTATTCGGGGAATTAGGTGGAAACACCATATATTTT. Amino acids: CASSLFGELGGNTIYF. Supplemented by reference TRBV28 and TRBJ1-3, the full variable domain reads DVKVTQSSRYLVKRTGEKVFLECVQDMDHENMFWYRQDPGLGLRLIYFSYDVKMKEKGDIPEGYSVSREKKERFSLILESASTNQTSMYLCASSLFGELGGNTIYFGEGSWLTVV.

The chain has TRBV24-1 and TRBJ1-2; TRBD1 matches at 11 bases. Trimming removed 3 bases from V and 7 bases from J; junction bases left unmatched: 6. The CDR3 is 15 amino acids. In germline, CDR1 is KGHDR, CDR2 SFDVKD. CDR3: CATSDSLDRGLGYTF. CDR3 nucleotides: TGTGCCACCAGTGATAGCTTGGACAGGGGGCTTGGCTACACCTTC.

The CDR3 loop is CASGGSYTGELFF. The CDR3 DNA reads TGTGCCAGCGGCGGTTCTTACACCGGGGAGCTGTTTTTT. The chain uses TRBV6-6 and TRBJ2-2, with D unclear. CDR3 length: 13 amino acids. Germline CDR1 MNHNY, CDR2 SVGAGI (reference sequence). V was trimmed by 8 bases and J by 3 bases, leaving 10 bases between them.

V is TRBV6-2 or TRBV6-3 and J is TRBJ1-5; 9 bases are shared with TRBD1. Germline V gene sequence: CDR1 MNHEY, CDR2 SVGEGT. CDR3 length equals 18 residues. The trim removed 2 bases at V and 5 bases at J, leaving 13 bases unmatched. The CDR3 region has the DNA TGTGCCAGCAGTTACGCGAGAACGGGGACAGGGAGTGATCAGCCCCAGCATTTT. This codes for CASSYARTGTGSDQPQHF.

The CDR3 coding sequence is TGTGCCAGCAGCCCACCGACAGGGACAAATTCACCCCTCCACTTT. It yields the protein CASSPPTGTNSPLHF. The rearrangement joins TRBV6-2 or TRBV6-3 to TRBJ1-6; 7 bases match TRBD1. J gave up 7 bases and V 6 bases, and 9 bases lay outside the gene matches. CDR1 and CDR2 from the germline V gene are MNHEY and SVGEGT. The CDR3 is made up of 15 amino acids.

This chain connects TRBV2 to TRBJ2-3; weak D call: TRBD1 (6 bases). This CDR3 is 13 amino acids long. V shed 7 bases and J shed 2 bases, with 10 bases lying between them. Germline V gene sequence: CDR1 SNHLY, CDR2 FYNNEI. The CDR3 DNA reads as TGTGCCAGCAAGAGGGGGTTCACAGATACGCAGTATTTT. Encoded protein: CASKRGFTDTQYF.

The rearrangement uses TRBV6-5 and TRBJ2-7; 9 nucleotides line up with TRBD2. The length of the CDR3 is 16 residues. V lost 0 bases and J lost 3; bases outside the gene matches: 6. Looked up from germline, CDR1 is MNHEY and CDR2 is SVGAGI. CDR3 coding DNA: TGTGCCAGCAGTTACTCGTTATTAGCGGGAGTCTACGAGCAGTACTTC. This gives the protein CASSYSLLAGVYEQYF.

CDR3 coding DNA: TGTGCCAGTACCGACCAGGACACTGAAGCTTTCTTT. This gives the protein CASTDQDTEAFF. The gene calls are TRBV19 and TRBJ1-1; D is unclear. V gave up 7 bases and J gave up 3 bases, with 9 bases separating them. CDR3 length: 12 amino acids. Looked up from germline, CDR1 is LNHDA and CDR2 is SQIVND (reference sequence).

The genes are TRBV5-6 and TRBJ1-5; TRBD1 matches 7 bases. The CDR3 contains 15 residues. The germline CDR1 and CDR2 sequences are SGHDT and YYEEEE. J gave up 5 bases and V 2 bases, and 7 bases lay outside the gene matches. The CDR3 reads CASSLAGGNHQPQHF. The CDR3 DNA sequence: TGTGCCAGCAGCTTAGCAGGGGGGAACCATCAGCCCCAGCATTTT.

This sequence joins TRBV3-1 (or the pseudogene TRBV3-2) and TRBJ2-2; weak D call: TRBD2 (6 bases). The V end lost 5 bases, the J end lost 5 bases, and 12 bases lay between the germline ends. The germline V gene encodes CDR1 LGHDT and CDR2 YNNKEL (reference sequence). This CDR3 spans 14 amino acids. CDR3 region: CASSDLGGTGELFF. The CDR3 nucleotides read TGTGCCAGCAGCGATCTTGGGGGGACCGGGGAGCTGTTTTTT.

This clone has only a few counts. This chain joins TRBV7-2 and TRBJ1-5, with a possible D match to TRBD1 (6 bases). V dropped 2 bases and J dropped 5 bases, with 10 bases sitting between them. CDR1 and CDR2 from the germline V gene are SGHTA and FQGNSA. This CDR3 comprises 14 residues. CDR3 protein: CASSLSRGDQPQHF. DNA for the CDR3: TGTGCCAGCAGCTTAAGCAGGGGCGATCAGCCCCAGCATTTT.

This chain links TRBV6-5 with TRBJ2-3, with D possibly matching TRBD1 (6 bases). The CDR3 is 14 amino acids. V was clipped by 7 bases and J by 0 bases, with 11 bases between them. Germline loops: CDR1 MNHEY, CDR2 SVGAGI. The CDR3: CASNSGASTDTQYF. CDR3 coding DNA: TGTGCCAGCAATTCAGGGGCCAGCACAGATACGCAGTATTTT.

This chain connects TRBV4-1 to TRBJ1-6; D is perhaps TRBD1 (6 bases). Trimming cost V 4 bases and J 7 bases, with 17 bases left between them. Germline lookup yields CDR1 MGHRA and CDR2 YSYEKL. CDR3 length: 16 residues. The CDR3 spells CASSRTHRERNSPLHF. The CDR3, as DNA: TGCGCCAGCAGCCGGACCCACAGGGAGAGGAATTCACCCCTCCACTTT.

V usage is TRBV19 and J usage is TRBJ2-5; TRBD2 matches 13 bases. Germline CDR1 and CDR2: LNHDA and SQIVND (reference sequence). The CDR3 sequence is 16 residues long. V shed 4 bases and J 3 bases; nucleotides not matched to a gene: 5. The CDR3 DNA reads as TGTGCCAGTAGTAAAACTAGCGGGAGGGCCGAAGAGACCCAGTACTTC. This codes for CASSKTSGRAEETQYF.

The rearrangement joins TRBV10-3 to TRBJ1-1; 11 nucleotides align to TRBD1. Germline trimming cut 6 bases from V and 7 bases from J; bases unmatched to any gene: 7. This CDR3 contains 14 residues. Germline V gives CDR1 ENHRY, CDR2 SYGVKD. The CDR3 loop reads CAISSGTGGGEAFF. The DNA of the CDR3 is TGTGCCATCAGCTCCGGGACAGGGGGTGGTGAAGCTTTCTTT.

This chain joins TRBV9 and TRBJ1-4, with 8 bases that match TRBD1. CDR1 is SGDLS, CDR2 YYNGEE, per germline. J gave up 0 bases and V 3 bases, and 7 bases lay outside the gene matches. CDR3 length: 17 amino acids. CDR3 bases: TGTGCCAGCAGCGCCCAGGGGGCCAGTGCAACTAATGAAAAACTGTTTTTT. Its protein is CASSAQGASATNEKLFF. Together with reference TRBV9 and TRBJ1-4, the CDR3 gives the full variable domain: DSGVTQTPKHLITATGQRVTLRCSPRSGDLSVYWYQQSLDQGLQFLIQYYNGEERAKGNILERFSAQQFPDLHSELNLSSLELGDSALYFCASSAQGASATNEKLFFGSGTQLSVL.

The genes are TRBV19 and TRBJ2-1, with D unresolved. From germline, CDR1 is LNHDA and CDR2 SQIVND (reference sequence). CDR3 size: 12 residues. V was cut by 5 bases and J by 4 bases, with 6 bases left in between. The CDR3 loop is CASSGQYNEQFF. The DNA for the CDR3 is TGTGCCAGTAGTGGCCAATACAATGAGCAGTTCTTC. Variable domain in full (rest from reference TRBV19 and TRBJ2-1): DGGITQSPKYLFRKEGQNVTLSCEQNLNHDAMYWYRQDPGQGLRLIYYSQIVNDFQKGDIAEGYSVSREKKESFPLTVTSAQKNPTAFYLCASSGQYNEQFFGPGTRLTVL.

The rearrangement joins TRBV11-2 to TRBJ2-3, with D maybe TRBD2 (5 bases). The CDR3 covers 14 residues. Germline loops: CDR1 SGHAT, CDR2 FQNNGV. Trimming removed 3 bases at V and 4 bases at J, with 11 bases between. The CDR3 is CASSFEGVPDTQYF. For the CDR3, the DNA is TGTGCCAGCAGCTTCGAGGGAGTCCCAGATACGCAGTATTTT.